This T cell receptor beta chain was retrieved from a study of cytomegalovirus exposure and HLA in healthy donors. The CDR3 runs 14 residues. The germline CDR1 and CDR2 sequences are SNHLY and FYNNEI. The V gene end was trimmed by 6 bases and the J gene end by 0 bases; junction bases not matched to a gene: 5. The PCR ran on 60 Vbeta and 13 Jbeta primers. The repertoire was sequenced with immunoSEQ multiplex PCR; TCRdb's copy has only in-frame clones and lacks some. The repertoire holds about 160,000 clones, around 79% seen once, with about 4.6% in the top ten. This clone was seen just once. Sequencing was performed on PBMCs. The TCR was taken from a man aged 40-49 years in good health and CMV-seronegative. The chain carries TRBV2 and TRBJ2-7, with 7 bases matching TRBD1. The chain's CDR3 is CASRTGTASYEQYF. The DNA for the CDR3 is TGTGCCAGCAGGACCGGGACAGCCTCCTACGAGCAGTACTTC.